A selection of T cell receptor beta chains follows, all from one sample in a study of metastatic and nonmetastatic thyroid tumors. TCRdb reprocessed the PCR reads using MiXCR. The data contain approximately 86,000 clones, 12% of them singletons. Sequenced sample: tumor tissue. Receptor source: a female donor with papillary thyroid cancer or a benign thyroid nodule (not recorded which). Some clones in this sample may be carry-over from other donors' samples. The CDR3 runs from the conserved cysteine through the conserved F or W. Each record gives: D gene, V gene, J gene, clone size, CDR3 protein, CDR3 DNA. D genes are given only for firm matches. For some rows the clone size is stated as once, few or many, or as a class when expanded; others skip it.

>NA|TRBV28|TRBJ1-1|many
CATRLRPGTEAFF
TGTGCCACGAGATTGAGACCGGGGACTGAAGCTTTCTTT
>TRBD1|TRBV7-8|TRBJ2-5|many
CASSPGTGIQETQYF
TGTGCCAGCAGCCCAGGGACAGGGATACAAGAGACCCAGTACTTC
>TRBD1|TRBV4-1|TRBJ2-5|many
CASSQAIRGQEETQYF
TGCGCCAGCAGCCAAGCCATCAGGGGGCAGGAAGAGACCCAGTACTTC
>TRBD1|TRBV20-1|TRBJ1-2|many
CSATQTGEDGYTF
TGCAGTGCTACCCAGACAGGGGAAGATGGCTACACCTTC
>TRBD2|TRBV18|TRBJ2-5|few
CASSPPTSGRRETQYF
TGTGCCAGCTCACCACCGACTAGCGGGAGGAGAGAGACCCAGTACTTC
>TRBD2|TRBV20-1|TRBJ2-3|many
CSASSASGAPRLTDTQYF
TGCAGTGCTTCCTCTGCTAGCGGGGCCCCTCGCCTCACAGATACGCAGTATTTT
>NA|TRBV9|TRBJ2-7|once
CASSVGPVEGSYEQYF
TGTGCCAGCAGCGTAGGACCAGTGGAGGGCTCCTACGAGCAGTACTTC
>NA|TRBV3-1|TRBJ2-1|many
CASSQGGRGGGEQFF
TGTGCCAGCAGCCAAGGTGGGAGGGGAGGGGGTGAGCAGTTCTTC
>NA|TRBV20-1|TRBJ1-1|many
CSAWAPRNTEAFF
TGCAGTGCTTGGGCCCCGCGGAACACTGAAGCTTTCTTT
>NA|TRBV5-1|TRBJ2-7|many
CASSPTSGYEQYF
TGCGCCAGCAGCCCGACGAGCGGCTACGAGCAGTACTTC
>TRBD2|TRBV27|TRBJ2-3|NA
CASSFSSGRRTDTQYF
TGTGCCAGCAGTTTTTCTAGCGGGAGGCGCACAGATACGCAGTATTTT
>NA|TRBV28|TRBJ2-6|many
CASTLQGGSRGTGANVLTF
TGTGCCAGCACCCTCCAAGGAGGGAGCCGGGGAACTGGGGCCAACGTCCTGACTTTC
>TRBD2|TRBV25-1|TRBJ2-7|NA
CASSKRGASGRMASYEQYF
TGTGCCAGCAGTAAAAGGGGGGCTAGCGGGAGAATGGCGTCCTACGAGCAGTACTTC
>TRBD1|TRBV30|TRBJ2-7|many
CAWNGDRGQYPYEQYF
TGTGCCTGGAATGGAGACAGGGGGCAGTACCCCTACGAGCAGTACTTC
>NA|TRBV5-1|TRBJ2-3|many
CASSLDGQSTDTQYF
TGCGCCAGCAGCTTGGATGGGCAGAGCACAGATACGCAGTATTTT
>NA|TRBV11-3|TRBJ2-7|many
CASSGAVSYEQYF
TGTGCCAGCAGTGGCGCAGTCTCCTACGAGCAGTACTTC
>NA|TRBV7-2|TRBJ1-1|many
CASSLVRGNTEAFF
TGTGCCAGCAGCTTGGTGAGGGGGAACACTGAAGCTTTCTTT
>NA|TRBV11-2|TRBJ2-7|many
CASSLDYEQYF
TGTGCCAGCAGCTTAGACTACGAGCAGTACTTC
>NA|TRBV5-1|TRBJ1-2|many
CASSLGRFYGYTF
TGCGCCAGCAGCTTGGGACGGTTCTATGGCTACACCTTC
>NA|TRBV7-3|TRBJ2-3|NA
CASSPGPHTDTQYF
TGTGCCAGCAGTCCAGGTCCCCACACGGATACGCAGTACTTT
>NA|TRBV9|TRBJ2-4|NA
CASSVGLSAGASAKNIQYF
TGTGCCAGCAGCGTAGGATTAAGTGCCGGGGCCTCAGCCAAAAACATTCAGTACTTC
>TRBD2|TRBV20-1|TRBJ2-1|many
CSARFGLAGIYNEQFF
TGCAGTGCTAGATTCGGACTAGCGGGAATCTACAATGAGCAGTTCTTC
>NA|TRBV5-5|TRBJ1-2|many
CASSLGAWSYGYTF
TGTGCCAGCAGCTTGGGGGCCTGGAGCTATGGCTACACCTTC
>TRBD2|TRBV9|TRBJ2-1|many
CASSVDASGIWGSYNEQFF
TGTGCCAGCAGCGTAGACGCTAGCGGGATATGGGGGTCTTACAATGAGCAGTTCTTC
>NA|TRBV7-2|TRBJ2-6|NA
CASTQGYGANVLTF
TGTGCCAGCACGCAGGGATACGGGGCCAACGTCCTGACTTTC
>NA|TRBV12-3/TRBV12-4|TRBJ1-2|many
CASSFTPYGYTF
TGTGCCAGCAGTTTCACACCTTATGGCTACACCTTC
>TRBD2|TRBV20-1|TRBJ2-1|many
CSARRGLAGVGSYNEQFF
TGCAGTGCTAGACGAGGACTAGCGGGAGTGGGATCCTACAATGAGCAGTTCTTC
>TRBD1|TRBV29-1|TRBJ2-3|NA
CSVSWTGGKTDTQYF
TGCAGCGTCTCCTGGACAGGGGGCAAAACAGATACGCAGTATTTT
>TRBD2|TRBV20-1|TRBJ2-1|many
CSATPTSANEQFF
TGCAGTGCTACCCCTACTAGCGCGAATGAGCAGTTCTTC
>NA|TRBV18|TRBJ2-2|many
CASSQSGANTGELFF
TGTGCCAGCTCTCAGTCAGGAGCGAACACCGGGGAGCTGTTTTTT
>TRBD2|TRBV2|TRBJ2-1|many
CASVRTSNEQFF
TGTGCCAGTGTGAGGACTAGCAATGAGCAGTTCTTC
>TRBD2|TRBV20-1|TRBJ2-3|many
CSAMTSGRTDTQYF
TGCAGTGCCATGACTAGCGGGAGAACAGATACGCAGTATTTT
>NA|TRBV9|TRBJ1-1|many
CASSVGAGLVGRNTEAFF
TGTGCCAGCAGCGTAGGGGCAGGGCTGGTAGGTCGGAACACTGAAGCTTTCTTT
>TRBD1|TRBV11-3|TRBJ1-2|many
CASSLDGIQGRGGYTF
TGTGCCAGCAGCTTAGATGGAATACAGGGGAGAGGTGGCTACACCTTC
>TRBD1|TRBV24-1|TRBJ2-2|NA
CATRGTGDTGELFF
TGTGCCACCAGGGGGACAGGGGACACCGGGGAGCTGTTTTTT
>TRBD1|TRBV4-1|TRBJ1-6|many
CASSHRDRGPLHF
TGCGCCAGCAGCCACCGGGACAGGGGACCCCTCCACTTT
>NA|TRBV7-9|TRBJ2-2|NA
CASSLGLDYTLELFF
TGTGCCAGCAGCTTAGGACTTGACTACACCTTGGAGCTGTTTTTT
>TRBD1|TRBV11-1|TRBJ2-6|NA
CASSPTGGFSGANVLTF
TGTGCCAGCAGCCCGACAGGGGGGTTCTCTGGGGCCAACGTCCTTACTTTC
>TRBD2|TRBV11-3|TRBJ2-3|many
CASSLDRTSGLDTQYF
TGTGCCAGCAGCTTAGACCGGACTAGCGGGTTAGATACGCAGTATTTT
>TRBD1|TRBV29-1|TRBJ2-5|few
CSVAGGRGTQYF
TGCAGCGTCGCAGGGGGCAGGGGGACCCAGTACTTC
>NA|TRBV5-1|TRBJ1-1|many
CASSLWQTNTEAFF
TGCGCCAGCAGCTTGTGGCAGACGAACACTGAAGCTTTCTTT
>NA|TRBV12-5|TRBJ2-7|many
CASGLGQTTTYEQYF
TGTGCTAGTGGCCTTGGACAGACGACCACCTACGAGCAGTACTTC
>NA|TRBV7-6|TRBJ2-7|many
CASGTQTYEQYF
TGTGCCAGTGGGACACAAACCTACGAGCAGTACTTC
>NA|TRBV9|TRBJ2-3|many
CASSPDSQLTDTQYF
TGTGCCAGCAGCCCAGACTCCCAACTCACAGATACGCAGTATTTT
>NA|TRBV10-3|TRBJ2-1|many
CAISMTVKSVNEQFF
TGTGCCATCAGTATGACCGTGAAGTCGGTGAATGAGCAGTTCTTC
>NA|TRBV28|TRBJ1-2|many
CASRIVRGSYGYTF
TGTGCCAGCAGAATCGTCCGGGGGTCCTATGGCTACACCTTC
>TRBD2|TRBV2|TRBJ2-7|NA
CASVGESGMSAYDQYF
TGTGCCAGCGTTGGAGAAAGCGGGATGTCCGCCTACGACCAGTACTTC
>NA|TRBV7-9|TRBJ1-6|few
CASSAGRTYSPLHF
TGTGCCAGCAGCGCGGGACGGACTTATTCACCCCTCCACTTT
>NA|TRBV12-3/TRBV12-4|TRBJ1-1|many
CASSLSPNTEAFF
TGTGCCAGCAGTTTAAGTCCGAACACTGAAGCTTTCTTT
>NA|TRBV19|TRBJ1-6|many
CASSISGRGAYNSPLHF
TGTGCCAGTAGTATCTCCGGACGGGGAGCTTATAATTCACCCCTCCACTTT
>TRBD2|TRBV20-1|TRBJ2-1|NA
CSARYRLAVLNEQFF
TGCAGTGCTAGATATAGGCTAGCGGTTTTGAATGAGCAGTTCTTC
>TRBD2|TRBV3-1|TRBJ2-5|many
CASSQDSGRREETQYF
TGTGCCAGCAGCCAAGATAGCGGGAGACGGGAAGAGACCCAGTACTTC
>TRBD1|TRBV3-1|TRBJ1-6|many
CASSQDGQGDSPLHF
TGTGCCAGCAGCCAAGATGGGCAGGGGGATTCACCCCTCCACTTT
>NA|TRBV20-1|TRBJ1-2|many
CSAYYRLQGYTF
TGCAGTGCCTACTACAGGTTGCAAGGCTACACCTTC
>NA|TRBV5-6|TRBJ2-3|NA
CASSLEPWNTYTQYF
TGTGCCAGCAGCTTGGAGCCCTGGAACACATATACGCAGTATTTT
>TRBD2|TRBV11-2|TRBJ2-7|many
CASSPQDSGIYEQYF
TGTGCCAGCAGCCCCCAGGATAGCGGGATCTACGAGCAGTACTTC
>TRBD2|TRBV19|TRBJ2-2|many
CASSVTSGNTGELFF
TGTGCCAGTAGTGTGACTAGCGGGAACACCGGGGAGCTGTTTTTT
>NA|TRBV14|TRBJ2-1|many
CASSQEAGSYNEQFF
TGTGCCAGCAGCCAAGAAGCGGGCTCCTACAATGAGCAGTTCTTC
>NA|TRBV7-2|TRBJ2-1|many
CASSQAYNEQFF
TGTGCCAGCAGCCAAGCCTACAATGAGCAGTTCTTC